Shown below are 24 T cell receptor beta chains from a single sample sequenced in a study of T cell clonality in common variable immunodeficiency. Generated by immunoSEQ multiplex PCR, the TCRdb table keeps only in-frame clones and is missing some. This record lists about 30,000 clones, none seen once only, and the top ten clones contain around 5.9%. Study-level findings and limits: In common variable immunodeficiency, TCR beta chains reportedly carried fewer deletions and N-nucleotide insertions.

Their antigens are not known. The source material was peripheral blood mononuclear cells. Receptor source: a human donor with common variable immunodeficiency.

There are many counts of this clone. The read comes to an end 3 residues before the CDR3 does, leaving the germline J gene to fill in the end. The chain combines TRBV19 with TRBJ2-1; 14 nucleotides line up with TRBD2. V trimming: 0 bases; J trimming: 5 bases; junction bases outside the gene matches: 9. This CDR3 contains 19 residues. In germline, CDR1 is LNHDA, CDR2 SQIVND (reference sequence). CDR3 loop: CASSIDPGTSGGYHNEQFF. The sequenced part of the CDR3 DNA is TGTGCCAGTAGTATAGATCCCGGGACTAGCGGGGGCTACCACAATGAG.

A remark on this clone: The read halts 3 residues ahead of the CDR3 end, with the missing end drawn from the germline J gene. The V and J genes are TRBV30 and TRBJ1-4; TRBD1 agrees at 7 bases. CDR3 length: 14 residues. J gave up 5 bases and V 3 bases, and 6 bases lay outside the gene matches. Looked up from germline, CDR1 is GTSNPN and CDR2 is SVGIG (reference sequence). The sequenced part of the CDR3 DNA is TGTGCCTGGAGCTCCGGGACAGCGAATGAAAAA. Amino acids: CAWSSGTANEK. The complete CDR3 sequence is CAWSSGTANEKLFF.

This clone showed up just a few times. The read comes to an end 3 residues before the CDR3 does, leaving the germline J gene to fill in the end. The chain carries TRBV5-4 and TRBJ2-7, with D possibly matching TRBD1 (5 bases). This CDR3 region has 15 residues. CDR1 is SGHNT, CDR2 YYREEE, per germline (reference sequence). V lost 4 bases and J lost 0, with 14 bases in between. The CDR3 DNA, read in part, is TGTGCCAGCAGCCTCGTGCCCCAGGGCTCCTACGAG. It is translated as CASSLVPQGSYE. In full, the CDR3 reads CASSLVPQGSYEQYF.

Ten or more counts support this clone. The sequence runs out 3 residues before the end of the CDR3; the remainder is reconstructed from the germline J gene. The chain recombines TRBV15 with TRBJ2-7; possible D gene TRBD1, 6 bases. This CDR3 comprises 14 residues. The germline CDR1 and CDR2 sequences are LNHNV and YYDKDF (reference sequence). Deletions cut 4 bases from V and 2 bases from J, with 12 bases between. CDR3 in amino acids: CATSTGDKTYEQYF. The CDR3 bases that were read are TGTGCCACCAGCACAGGGGACAAAACCTACGAG. Full variable domain (remainder filled in from reference TRBV15 and TRBJ2-7): DAMVIQNPRYQVTQFGKPVTLSCSQTLNHNVMYWYQQKSSQAPKLLFHYYDKDFNNEADTPDNFQSRRPNTSFCFLDIRSPGLGDTAMYLCATSTGDKTYEQYFGPGTRLTVT.

This clone was counted between two and nine times. CDR3 sequence reads: CASTRQGGNYGYTF. CDR3 DNA, as far as it was read: TGTGCCAGCACCAGACAGGGGGGCAACTATGGC. This sequence joins TRBV2 and TRBJ1-2, with TRBD1 matching over 9 bases. Read data end 3 residues before the CDR3 end; the end is taken from the germline J gene. Germline loops: CDR1 SNHLY, CDR2 FYNNEI. V lost 7 bases, J lost 2 bases, and 5 bases stayed unmatched. The CDR3 covers 14 residues. Full variable domain (rest looked up from reference TRBV2 and TRBJ1-2): EPEVTQTPSHQVTQMGQEVILRCVPISNHLYFYWYRQILGQKVEFLVSFYNNEISEKSEIFDDQFSVERPDGSNFTLKIRSTKLEDSAMYFCASTRQGGNYGYTFGSGTRLTVV.

A remark on this clone: The CDR3 goes on 3 residues after the read ends, and that part is filled in from the germline J gene. The chain combines TRBV19 with TRBJ1-5; D is possibly TRBD1 (5 bases). Germline V gene data show CDR1 as LNHDA and CDR2 as SQIVND (reference sequence). V gave up 7 bases and J gave up 6 bases, with 19 bases separating them. This CDR3 comprises 15 residues. CDR3 amino acids: CASMRQGNSGQPQHF. CDR3 DNA, as far as it was read: TGTGCCAGTATGAGGCAGGGAAATTCGGGTCAGCCC.

In its sample, this clone was seen many times. The read halts 3 residues ahead of the CDR3 end, with the missing end drawn from the germline J gene. The genes are TRBV2 and TRBJ1-2; 7 bases map to TRBD1. This CDR3 has 13 amino acids. Germline trimming cut 6 bases from V and 2 bases from J; bases unmatched to any gene: 3. CDR1 is SNHLY, CDR2 FYNNEI, per germline. CDR3 loop: CASSPQGNYGYTF. The part of the CDR3 DNA that was read is TGTGCCAGCAGCCCACAGGGGAACTATGGC. Full variable domain (outside the CDR3, taken from reference TRBV2 and TRBJ1-2): EPEVTQTPSHQVTQMGQEVILRCVPISNHLYFYWYRQILGQKVEFLVSFYNNEISEKSEIFDDQFSVERPDGSNFTLKIRSTKLEDSAMYFCASSPQGNYGYTFGSGTRLTVV.

Only a few counts were recorded for this clone. Read sequence stops 3 residues before the CDR3 end, and the germline J gene provides the missing end. The V gene is TRBV5-1, the J gene TRBJ2-3, with 9 bases identical to TRBD1. The CDR3 totals 13 residues. The ends lost 7 bases at V and 2 bases at J; junction bases unmatched: 2. Germline CDR1 reads SGHRS; CDR2 reads YFSETQ. CDR3 bases read: TGCGCCAGCGGGACAGGGACCACAGATACG. Translating gives CASGTGTTDT. Given in full, the CDR3 is CASGTGTTDTQYF.

Regarding this clone: The read terminates 3 residues before the CDR3 end, so the remaining end is supplied by the germline J gene. The chain has TRBV18 and TRBJ2-3, with D perhaps matching TRBD1 (5 bases). Trimming stripped 9 bases from V and 2 bases from J, with 15 bases between. The CDR3 length is 14 residues. The germline V gene has CDR1 KGHSH and CDR2 LQKENI. CDR3 DNA, as far as it was read: TGTGCCAGTTCCTTGGGGCCAAACACAGATACG. Amino acids: CASSLGPNTDT. The whole CDR3 reads CASSLGPNTDTQYF.

This clone was seen more than once but under ten times. The sequence runs out 3 residues before the end of the CDR3; the remainder is reconstructed from the germline J gene. V is TRBV19 and J is TRBJ2-3, with TRBD1 matching over 8 bases. Germline V gives CDR1 LNHDA, CDR2 SQIVND (reference sequence). The CDR3 is 16 residues long. The V segment lost 5 bases and the J segment 6 bases; nucleotides outside the gene matches: 13. Here the CDR3 reads CASSSQDRVFGDTQYF. CDR3 DNA, as far as it was read: TGTGCCAGTAGTTCGCAGGACAGGGTCTTTGGGGATACG.

About this clone itself: The CDR3 end lies 3 residues beyond the end of the read and is filled in from the germline J gene. The genes are TRBV7-9 and TRBJ2-4; no clear D. Germline V CDR1 and CDR2: SEHNR, FQNEAQ (reference sequence). Trimming left V 7 bases short and J 0 bases short, with 13 bases between. The CDR3 runs 15 residues. CDR3 DNA, as far as it was read: TGTGCCAGCACCTCTAGTTCCTTAGCCAAAAACATT. This sequence encodes CASTSSSLAKNI. In full, the CDR3 is CASTSSSLAKNIQYF.

This clone was seen many times. Read data end 3 residues before the CDR3 end; the end is taken from the germline J gene. V gene TRBV20-1 combines with J gene TRBJ2-7, with D perhaps matching TRBD2 (5 bases). The ends were cut back, 3 bases at V and 6 bases at J, with 18 bases in the middle. The CDR3 spans 14 residues. Germline V gene lookup returns CDR1 DFQATT and CDR2 SNEGSKA (reference sequence). CDR3 DNA (partial): TGCAGTGCTAGTCCCGCGACTATCGGCTCCGAG. Its translation: CSASPATIGSE. The full CDR3 sequence reads CSASPATIGSEQYF.

This clone was observed at least ten times. The read terminates 3 residues before the CDR3 end, so the remaining end is supplied by the germline J gene. This chain joins TRBV10-3 and TRBJ1-2; the D gene is possibly TRBD1 (6 bases). CDR1 ENHRY and CDR2 SYGVKD come from the germline V gene. The CDR3 runs to 13 residues. CDR3 DNA (partial): TGTGCCATCAGGGGAGGGGGACCTGCAGGC. Its protein product is CAIRGGGPAG. In full, the CDR3 reads CAIRGGGPAGYTF.

Points on this clone: From the germline J gene comes the end of the CDR3, since the read stops 3 residues before it. This chain links TRBV7-9 with TRBJ1-1, with D uncertain. CDR3 length equals 13 residues. V lost 10 bases, J lost 3 bases, and 15 bases lay in between. The germline V gene has CDR1 SEHNR and CDR2 FQNEAQ (reference sequence). The CDR3 sequence: CATLHPSDTEAFF. CDR3 bases read: TGTGCCACCCTGCACCCGAGCGACACTGAA.

About this clone: The DNA ends 3 residues before the CDR3 does, and the rest of the CDR3 is filled in from the germline J gene. V gene TRBV19 combines with J gene TRBJ1-5; TRBD1 might be the D (6 bases). With 5 bases removed from V and 2 bases from J, the gap between germline ends came to 16 bases. This CDR3 is built from 16 residues. Per germline, CDR1 LNHDA and CDR2 SQIVND (reference sequence). Partial CDR3 DNA: TGTGCCAGTAGTCAGACCGGGACATACGGCAATCAGCCC. Its translation: CASSQTGTYGNQP. The full CDR3 protein is CASSQTGTYGNQPQHF.

This clone was counted many times. The missing CDR3 end, 3 residues past where the read stops, is filled in from the germline J gene. V gene TRBV20-1 combines with J gene TRBJ2-5, with TRBD1 identical over 10 bases. Germline trimming cut 1 base from V and 5 bases from J; bases unmatched to any gene: 4. Germline CDR1 DFQATT, CDR2 SNEGSKA (reference sequence). This CDR3 region has 14 residues. The covered CDR3 bases are TGCAGTGCTAGAGGACAGGGGGCAAGGGAGACC. Its translation: CSARGQGARET. The complete CDR3 sequence is CSARGQGARETQYF.

About this clone itself: The read terminates 3 residues ahead of where the CDR3 ends, so the germline J gene completes it. V is TRBV19 and J is TRBJ1-3, with TRBD1 identical over 9 bases. CDR1 and CDR2 from the germline V gene are LNHDA and SQIVND (reference sequence). The CDR3 is 16 residues long. Trimming at V came to 3 bases and at J to 1 base, leaving 4 bases not matched to a gene. The CDR3 DNA, read in part, is TGTGCCAGTAGTATGACAGGGGGAGAGTCTGGAAACACC. Encoded protein: CASSMTGGESGNT. The whole CDR3 reads CASSMTGGESGNTIYF.

This clone showed up just a few times. The chain's CDR3 is CASSRGLNQPQHF. The sequenced part of the CDR3 DNA is TGTGCCAGCAGCAGGGGGCTTAATCAGCCC. V is TRBV6-2 or TRBV6-3 and J is TRBJ1-5, with TRBD1 matching 8 bases. The CDR3 end lies 3 residues beyond the end of the read and is filled in from the germline J gene. With 6 bases clipped from V and 4 bases from J, the junction kept 2 bases outside the gene matches. The CDR3 runs to 13 residues. Germline V lookup: CDR1 MNHEY, CDR2 SVGEGT.

Notes on this clone: The sequence runs out 3 residues before the end of the CDR3; the remainder is reconstructed from the germline J gene. J is TRBJ1-2 and V is TRBV7-9; D not certain. This CDR3 comprises 14 residues. Germline V gene sequence: CDR1 SEHNR, CDR2 FQNEAQ (reference sequence). Trimming took 5 bases from V and 4 from J, leaving 14 bases between them. The DNA read from the CDR3 is TGTGCCAGCAGCCCAGGCGGGGAGAGCTATGGC. Its translation is CASSPGGESYG. The whole CDR3 sequence is CASSPGGESYGYTF.

A word on this clone: Read data end 3 residues before the CDR3 end; the end is taken from the germline J gene. The chain couples TRBV7-9 to TRBJ1-2, with 11 bases aligning to TRBD1. CDR1 and CDR2 from the germline V gene are SEHNR and FQNEAQ (reference sequence). The CDR3 length is 15 residues. CDR3 bases read: TGTGCCAGCAGTTTCACCGGGACAGGGGGGGAGGGC. It yields the protein CASSFTGTGGEG. Given in full, the CDR3 is CASSFTGTGGEGYTF.

This clone has a handful of counts. With the read ending 3 residues before the CDR3 end, the germline J gene is used to fill in that end. The J gene is TRBJ2-3, the V gene TRBV18, with D possibly matching TRBD1 (6 bases). This CDR3 contains 14 residues. The ends were cut back, 2 bases at V and 5 bases at J, with 11 bases in the middle. Germline V CDR1 and CDR2: KGHSH, LQKENI. CDR3 sequence reads: CASSPSRGIDTQYF. CDR3 DNA (partial): TGTGCCAGCTCACCATCGAGGGGGATAGATACG.

For this clone: From the germline J gene comes the end of the CDR3, since the read stops 3 residues before it. This chain uses TRBV18 with TRBJ1-6, with D possibly being TRBD1 (6 bases). The V gene lost 1 base and the J gene lost 12 bases, with 22 bases spanning the gap. The CDR3 sequence is 17 residues long. Germline V CDR1 and CDR2: KGHSH, LQKENI. The DNA read from the CDR3 is TGTGCCAGCTCACCACTCCCCTCCTCGGCAGGGGCTAGACCC. Translation gives CASSPLPSSAGARP. In full, the CDR3 is CASSPLPSSAGARPLHF.

This clone came up many times. The missing CDR3 end, 3 residues past where the read stops, is filled in from the germline J gene. The rearrangement uses TRBV5-1 and TRBJ1-4, with D hard to call. Per the germline V gene, CDR1 is SGHRS and CDR2 is YFSETQ. V was trimmed by 4 bases and J by 1 base, leaving 8 bases between them. The CDR3 totals 14 residues. CDR3 DNA, as far as it was read: TGCGCCAGCAGCCGGGGAATAACTAATGAAAAA. Its translation is CASSRGITNEK. The whole CDR3 reads CASSRGITNEKLFF.

Remarks on this clone: Read sequence stops 3 residues before the CDR3 end, and the germline J gene provides the missing end. The chain joins TRBV6-2 or TRBV6-3 to TRBJ1-5; TRBD1 is a possible D gene (6 bases). The CDR3 covers 17 residues. V lost 7 bases and J 3 bases, leaving 22 bases between the germline ends. CDR1 and CDR2 from the germline V gene are MNHEY and SVGEGT. The CDR3 loop is CASNSQIVGGHNQPQHF. The covered CDR3 bases are TGTGCCAGCAATAGTCAAATCGTTGGGGGACACAATCAGCCC.